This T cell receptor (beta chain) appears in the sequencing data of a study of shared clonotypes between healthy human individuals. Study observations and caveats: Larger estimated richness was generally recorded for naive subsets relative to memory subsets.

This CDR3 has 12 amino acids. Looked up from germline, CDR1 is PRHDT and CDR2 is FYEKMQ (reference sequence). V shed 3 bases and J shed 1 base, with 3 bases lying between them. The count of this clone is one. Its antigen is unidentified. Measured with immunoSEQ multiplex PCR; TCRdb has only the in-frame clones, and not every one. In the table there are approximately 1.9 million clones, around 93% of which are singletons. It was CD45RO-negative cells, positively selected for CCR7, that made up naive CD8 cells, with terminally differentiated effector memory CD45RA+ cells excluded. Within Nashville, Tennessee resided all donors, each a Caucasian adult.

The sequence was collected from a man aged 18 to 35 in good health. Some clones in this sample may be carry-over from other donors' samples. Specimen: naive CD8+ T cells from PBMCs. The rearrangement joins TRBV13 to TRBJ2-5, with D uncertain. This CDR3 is CASSFGQETQYF. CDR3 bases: TGTGCCAGCAGCTTCGGCCAAGAGACCCAGTACTTC.